Sequencing of this T cell receptor beta chain was carried out in a study of cytomegalovirus exposure and HLA in healthy donors. Broader study findings: The study assumed roughly uniform donor sequencing depth for presence/absence analyses. TCR beta sequences numbering about 17,000 were associated with HLA alleles at 0.05 false discovery rate in a later analysis. Cytomegalovirus-associated status was assigned to roughly 160 TCR beta chains. CMV serostatus was the only recorded immune exposure for donors.

Per the germline V gene, CDR1 is SNHLY and CDR2 is FYNNEI. The V and J ends lost 5 bases and 6 bases respectively, with 17 bases between them. This CDR3 has 15 residues. PCR primers comprised 60 Vbeta and 13 Jbeta primers. Assay used: immunoSEQ multiplex PCR; TCRdb lists only in-frame clones, some missing. The sample lists fewer than 200,000 clones, around 76% occurring once. With respect to this clone: As yet, its antigen is unknown.

The genes are TRBV2 and TRBJ1-5; possibly TRBD1 for D (6 bases). This TCR was recovered from a man aged 55 to 70 in good health and CMV-seronegative. Sample: PBMCs. The CDR3 DNA reads TGTGCCAGCAGTATTGGTCGAACAGGGTCTCAGCCCCAGCATTTT. Translation gives CASSIGRTGSQPQHF.